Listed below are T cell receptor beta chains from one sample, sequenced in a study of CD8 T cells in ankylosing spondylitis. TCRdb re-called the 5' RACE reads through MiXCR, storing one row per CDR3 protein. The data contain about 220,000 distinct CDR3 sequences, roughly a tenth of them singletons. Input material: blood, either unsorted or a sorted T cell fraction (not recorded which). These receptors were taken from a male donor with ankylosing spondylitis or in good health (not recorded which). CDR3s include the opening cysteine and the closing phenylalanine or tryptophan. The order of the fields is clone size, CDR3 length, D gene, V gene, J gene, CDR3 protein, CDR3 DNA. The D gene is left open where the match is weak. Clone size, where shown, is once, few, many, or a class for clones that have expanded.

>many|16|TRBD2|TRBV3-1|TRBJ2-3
CASSLWTSGVEDTQYF
TGTGCCAGCAGCCTGTGGACTAGCGGGGTGGAAGATACGCAGTATTTT
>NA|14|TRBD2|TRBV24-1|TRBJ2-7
CATAKGGGPYEQYF
TGTGCCACAGCGAAGGGCGGGGGACCCTACGAGCAGTACTTC
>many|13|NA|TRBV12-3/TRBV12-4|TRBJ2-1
CASPRGLYNEQFF
TGTGCCAGCCCCCGGGGGTTATACAATGAGCAGTTCTTC
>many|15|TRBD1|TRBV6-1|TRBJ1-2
CASSPDWDRVGGYTF
TGTGCCAGCAGTCCGGACTGGGACAGGGTAGGAGGCTACACCTTC
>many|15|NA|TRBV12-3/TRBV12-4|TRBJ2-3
CASSLAGRGPDTQYF
TGTGCCAGCAGTTTAGCGGGCAGGGGCCCAGATACGCAGTATTTT
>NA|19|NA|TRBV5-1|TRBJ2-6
CASSPVWGPTLSGANVLTF
TGCGCCAGCAGCCCCGTGTGGGGGCCTACGCTCTCTGGGGCCAACGTCCTGACTTTC
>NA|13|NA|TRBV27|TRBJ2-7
CASSLRRELGHYF
TGTGCCAGCAGTCTAAGACGGGAGCTGGGGCACTACTTC
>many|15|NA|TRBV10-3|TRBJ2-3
CAISEDGSSTDTQYF
TGTGCCATCAGCGAGGACGGATCTAGCACAGATACGCAGTATTTT
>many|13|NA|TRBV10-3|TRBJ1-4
CAISESGVEKLFF
TGTGCCATCAGTGAGTCAGGGGTTGAAAAACTGTTTTTT
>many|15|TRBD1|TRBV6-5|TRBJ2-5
CASSNRGRPEETQYF
TGTGCCAGCAGTAACAGGGGGCGCCCGGAGGAGACCCAGTACTTC
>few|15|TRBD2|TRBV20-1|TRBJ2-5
CSARNSGGFQETQYF
TGCAGTGCTAGAAATAGCGGGGGGTTCCAAGAGACCCAGTACTTC
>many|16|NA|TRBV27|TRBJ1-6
CASSPTPGPYNSPLHF
TGTGCCAGCAGCCCGACCCCCGGGCCCTATAATTCACCCCTCCACTTT
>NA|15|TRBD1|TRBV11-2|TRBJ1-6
CASSQGQGVDSPLHF
TGTGCCAGCAGCCAGGGACAGGGGGTGGATTCACCCCTCCACTTT
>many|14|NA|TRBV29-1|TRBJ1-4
CSVDGTAAGEKLFF
TGCAGCGTTGACGGGACCGCGGCGGGAGAAAAACTGTTTTTT
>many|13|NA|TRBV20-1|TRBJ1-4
CSARTRDVGKLFF
TGCAGTGCTAGGACACGAGATGTCGGAAAACTGTTTTTT
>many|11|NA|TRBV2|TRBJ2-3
CASSVGDTQYF
TGTGCCAGCAGTGTGGGGGATACGCAGTATTTT
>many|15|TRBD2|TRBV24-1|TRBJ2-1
CATSDWTSGGNEQFF
TGTGCCACCAGTGATTGGACTAGCGGGGGGAATGAGCAGTTCTTC
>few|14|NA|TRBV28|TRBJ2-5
CASTDQGPQETQYF
TGTGCCAGCACCGACCAGGGGCCCCAAGAGACCCAGTACTTC
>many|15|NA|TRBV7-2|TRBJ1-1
CASSLVELGNTEAFF
TGTGCCAGCAGCTTAGTCGAGCTCGGAAACACTGAAGCTTTCTTT
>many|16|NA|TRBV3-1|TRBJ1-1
CASSLGSGRSSTEAFF
TGTGCCAGCAGCCTAGGGTCAGGGCGGTCGAGCACTGAAGCTTTCTTT
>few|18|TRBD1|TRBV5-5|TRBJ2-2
CASSLDARTGSRSGELFF
TGTGCCAGCAGCTTGGACGCCCGGACAGGGAGTCGGTCCGGGGAGCTGTTTTTT
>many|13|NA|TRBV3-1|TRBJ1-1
CASRSGVAGEAFF
TGTGCCAGCCGCTCGGGGGTGGCGGGTGAAGCTTTCTTT
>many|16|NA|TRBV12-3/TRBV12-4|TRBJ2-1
CASRPDAMSSYNEQFF
TGTGCCAGCAGGCCGGACGCGATGAGCTCCTACAATGAGCAGTTCTTC
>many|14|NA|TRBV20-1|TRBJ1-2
CSADGTFANYGYTF
TGCAGTGCTGACGGGACGTTTGCTAACTATGGCTACACCTTC
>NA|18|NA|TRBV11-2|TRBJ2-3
CASSLYPLAGLGPDTQYF
TGTGCCAGCAGCTTGTACCCCCTCGCGGGGCTCGGCCCAGATACGCAGTATTTT
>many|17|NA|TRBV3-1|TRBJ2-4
CASSHQGTAGPKNIQYF
TGTGCCAGCAGCCACCAGGGGACGGCTGGGCCAAAAAACATTCAGTACTTC
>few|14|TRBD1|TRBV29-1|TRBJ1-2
CSVEDMDRVGGYTF
TGCAGCGTTGAAGATATGGACAGGGTGGGAGGCTACACCTTC
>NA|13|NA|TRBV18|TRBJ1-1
CASSPFQGTEAFF
TGTGCCAGCTCACCATTCCAGGGCACTGAAGCTTTCTTT
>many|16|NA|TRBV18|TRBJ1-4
CASSPELLEGREKLFF
TGTGCCAGCTCACCTGAGCTGTTGGAGGGCCGTGAAAAACTGTTTTTT
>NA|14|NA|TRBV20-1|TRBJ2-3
CSANDLKMSDTQYF
TGCAGTGCTAACGACTTAAAGATGTCAGATACGCAGTATTTT
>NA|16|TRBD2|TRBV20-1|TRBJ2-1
CSAREGASGGYNEQFF
TGCAGTGCTAGAGAAGGGGCTAGCGGGGGATACAATGAGCAGTTCTTC
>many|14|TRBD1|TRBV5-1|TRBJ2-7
CASSRPGGIDEQYF
TGCGCCAGCAGCAGGCCAGGGGGAATCGACGAGCAGTACTTC
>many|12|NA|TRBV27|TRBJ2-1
CASSRGANEQFF
TGTGCCAGCAGTCGAGGGGCCAATGAGCAGTTCTTC